One and the same sample provided the 20 T cell receptor beta chains below, sequenced in a study of molecular identifiers for immune sequencing clone quantification. TCRdb processed the PCR reads anew with MiXCR; each CDR3 protein has one entry. The data contain a few hundred thousand distinct CDR3 sequences, around a fifth of them seen just once; the ten biggest clones take up approximately 0.8%. Sequencing was done on a sample of naive CD8+ T cells from blood, with Jurkat cell RNA spiked in. Documented subset: FACS-sorted CD8+CD4-CCR7+CD45RA+ naive T cells. These receptor sequences come from a human donor in good health. Some libraries in this study had Jurkat cell RNA spiked in.

This clonotype showed up many times. The genes are TRBV12-3 or TRBV12-4 and TRBJ2-3; possibly TRBD1 for D (6 bases). Trimming took 9 bases from V and 8 from J, leaving 12 bases between them. The CDR3 is 11 amino acids. The CDR3 region is CASQGLGTQYF. CDR3 coding DNA: TGTGCCAGTCAGGGGCTGGGTACGCAGTATTTT.

This clonotype has more than one count but fewer than ten. The chain combines TRBV12-3 or TRBV12-4 with TRBJ2-7; 10 bases agree with TRBD1. V lost 7 bases and J lost 3; bases outside the gene matches: 6. There are 14 residues in the CDR3. The CDR3 DNA reads as TGTGCCAGCACCCCCGGGACAGGGGTCTACGAGCAGTACTTC. Residues: CASTPGTGVYEQYF.

The J gene is TRBJ2-2, the V gene TRBV24-1, with TRBD1 matching over 8 bases. The CDR3 length is 16 residues. V shed 1 base and J 4 bases; nucleotides not matched to a gene: 4. CDR1 and CDR2 (germline): KGHDR, SFDVKD. The DNA for the CDR3 is TGTGCCACCAGTGATTTCTCACAGGGGGGCACCGGGGAGCTGTTTTTT. Amino acids: CATSDFSQGGTGELFF.

This clonotype was picked up many times. The genes are TRBV10-3 and TRBJ2-5; D is ambiguous. Trimming left V 0 bases short and J 2 bases short, with 10 bases between. Germline values: CDR1 ENHRY, CDR2 SYGVKD. The CDR3 covers 15 residues. The CDR3: CAISESYRAQETQYF. The CDR3 bases are TGTGCCATCAGTGAGTCGTACAGAGCTCAAGAGACCCAGTACTTC.

This clonotype was found a few times. This sequence joins TRBV12-5 and TRBJ1-1; D is undetermined. There are 13 residues in the CDR3. Trimming removed 2 bases at V and 6 bases at J, with 10 bases between. CDR1 and CDR2 (germline): LGHNT, FRNRAP. Here the CDR3 reads CASGLWRASEAFF. In DNA, the CDR3 is TGTGCTAGTGGTTTGTGGAGGGCCTCTGAAGCTTTCTTT.

A remark on this clonotype: A much larger clone lies a single base off, so this may be a read error. No conserved phenylalanine or tryptophan is present at the end of the CDR3, so a read error is the likely explanation. This CDR3 reads CASSDRADSNQPQHL. CDR3 coding DNA: TGTGCCAGTAGCGACAGGGCTGATAGCAATCAGCCCCAGCATCTT. The chain combines TRBV19 with TRBJ1-5, with TRBD1 identical over 7 bases. The CDR3 runs to 15 residues. V trimming: 6 bases; J trimming: 0 bases; junction bases outside the gene matches: 5. Germline loops: CDR1 LNHDA, CDR2 SQIVND (reference sequence).

This clonotype was recorded a few times. The chain couples TRBV7-6 to TRBJ2-1, with D perhaps TRBD2 (5 bases). The CDR3 has 14 residues. With 6 bases removed from V and 0 bases from J, the gap between germline ends came to 9 bases. Germline V gene sequence: CDR1 SGHVS, CDR2 FNYEAQ. In nucleotides, the CDR3 is TGTGCCAGCAGTGAAGCGGACTCCTACAATGAGCAGTTCTTC. Its protein product is CASSEADSYNEQFF.

The V call is TRBV7-2, the J call TRBJ1-1; a possible D gene is TRBD1 (5 bases). The CDR3 loop spans 19 amino acids. V was pared by 3 bases and J by 2 bases, with 25 bases between. Germline V lookup: CDR1 SGHTA, CDR2 FQGNSA. The CDR3 is CASSFPGETGPDLNTEAFF. The CDR3 nucleotides are TGTGCCAGCAGCTTTCCGGGGGAGACGGGTCCGGACTTAAACACTGAAGCTTTCTTT. The full variable domain, in which reference TRBV7-2 and TRBJ1-1 provide the parts outside the CDR3, is GAGVSQSPSNKVTEKGKDVELRCDPISGHTALYWYRQSLGQGLEFLIYFQGNSAPDKSGLPSDRFSAERTGGSVSTLTIQRTQQEDSAVYLCASSFPGETGPDLNTEAFFGQGTRLTVV.

This clonotype was counted many times. This chain connects TRBV7-3 to TRBJ2-1; 11 bases fit TRBD1. The germline V gene has CDR1 SGHTA and CDR2 FQGTGA. The CDR3 runs to 19 residues. V lost 5 bases, J lost 0 bases, and 12 bases stayed unmatched. The CDR3 region is CASSLGQGEQDSSYNEQFF. CDR3 DNA: TGTGCCAGCAGCCTGGGACAGGGGGAACAAGATAGCTCCTACAATGAGCAGTTCTTC. Drawing the rest from reference TRBV7-3 and TRBJ2-1, the complete variable domain is GAGVSQTPSNKVTEKGKYVELRCDPISGHTALYWYRQSLGQGPEFLIYFQGTGAADDSGLPNDRFFAVRPEGSVSTLKIQRTERGDSAVYLCASSLGQGEQDSSYNEQFFGPGTRLTVL.

The chain couples TRBV6-6 to TRBJ2-7, with 12 bases aligning to TRBD2. There are 15 residues in the CDR3. Germline V gives CDR1 MNHNY, CDR2 SVGAGI (reference sequence). V lost 3 bases, J lost 3 bases, and 3 bases stayed unmatched. CDR3 protein: CASSYLAGGFYEQYF. Here the CDR3 DNA reads TGTGCCAGCAGTTATCTAGCGGGGGGGTTCTACGAGCAGTACTTC.

This clonotype was seen a handful of times. The chain recombines TRBV29-1 with TRBJ2-1; a possible D gene is TRBD2 (5 bases). CDR3 length: 14 residues. Trimming took 4 bases from V and 4 from J, leaving 14 bases between them. Germline values: CDR1 SQVTM, CDR2 ANQGSEA. The CDR3 protein is CSVVEVTGYNEQFF. The CDR3 DNA reads TGCAGCGTTGTGGAGGTAACGGGATACAATGAGCAGTTCTTC.

This chain connects TRBV13 to TRBJ2-5; D is unresolved. Looked up from germline, CDR1 is PRHDT and CDR2 is FYEKMQ (reference sequence). The CDR3 length is 15 residues. Trimming pared 1 base from V and 0 bases from J, leaving 9 bases between. This chain's CDR3 is CASSLAGRYQETQYF. CDR3 DNA: TGTGCCAGCAGCTTAGCGGGCAGGTACCAAGAGACCCAGTACTTC. Filled out from reference TRBV13 and TRBJ2-5, the complete variable domain reads AAGVIQSPRHLIKEKRETATLKCYPIPRHDTVYWYQQGPGQDPQFLISFYEKMQSDKGSIPDRFSAQQFSDYHSELNMSSLELGDSALYFCASSLAGRYQETQYFGPGTRLLVL.

Details on this clonotype: A clone one base away is much larger, so this may be a read error. The rearrangement uses TRBV7-8 and TRBJ1-4; TRBD1 agrees at 7 bases. There are 16 residues in the CDR3. The germline V gene has CDR1 SGHVS and CDR2 FQNEAQ. The CDR3 DNA follows: TGTGCCAGCAGCTTAGTTACAGGGGCGTATAATGAAAAACTGGTTTTT. Encoded protein: CASSLVTGAYNEKLVF.

This clonotype was observed a handful of times. The chain links TRBV4-1 to TRBJ2-5, with 7 nucleotides matching TRBD1. Trimming at V came to 1 base and at J to 3 bases, leaving 2 bases not matched to a gene. The CDR3 runs 14 residues. The germline gives CDR1 MGHRA, CDR2 YSYEKL. The CDR3 is CASSQAGTEETQYF. CDR3 DNA: TGCGCCAGCAGCCAAGCCGGGACAGAAGAGACCCAGTACTTC.

This clonotype showed up many times. The rearrangement joins TRBV24-1 to TRBJ2-2; a weak D match, TRBD1 (6 bases). Germline assignment: CDR1 KGHDR and CDR2 SFDVKD. This CDR3 has 16 residues. V was shortened by 9 bases and J by 0 bases, with 16 bases between the two germline ends. The CDR3 nucleotides are TGTGCCACCGGTAACCGGGGACAAGCGAACACCGGGGAGCTGTTTTTT. Translated, it gives CATGNRGQANTGELFF.

In regard to this clonotype: Possible read error: a much larger clone is one base away. The chain is built from TRBV2 and TRBJ1-5, with D hard to call. The CDR3 is made up of 12 amino acids. With 8 bases removed from V and 6 bases from J, the gap between germline ends came to 11 bases. Per the germline V gene, CDR1 is SNHLY and CDR2 is FYNNEI. Written as DNA, the CDR3 is TGTGCCAGCGGAGCTCCAGCTCAGCCCCAGCATTTT. Translating it yields CASGAPAQPQHF.

The chain recombines TRBV4-1 with TRBJ1-5, with no clear D. Germline loops: CDR1 MGHRA, CDR2 YSYEKL. The length of the CDR3 is 16 residues. Trimming stripped 5 bases from V and 0 bases from J, with 14 bases between. The CDR3 DNA reads TGCGCCAGCAGCACGATTTGGGAGGATAGCAATCAGCCCCAGCATTTT. Amino acids: CASSTIWEDSNQPQHF.

A few counts support this clonotype. J is TRBJ2-1 and V is TRBV9; 11 positions match TRBD2. CDR1 and CDR2 from the germline V gene are SGDLS and YYNGEE. Trimming at V came to 7 bases and at J to 5 bases, leaving 5 bases not matched to a gene. The CDR3 extends over 14 amino acids. The CDR3 reads CASGLGLADNEQFF. The DNA of the CDR3 is TGTGCCAGCGGTCTGGGACTAGCGGACAATGAGCAGTTCTTC.

V and J are TRBV20-1 and TRBJ2-7; D possibly corresponds to TRBD1 (6 bases). Germline CDR1 and CDR2: DFQATT and SNEGSKA (reference sequence). CDR3 length: 12 amino acids. The V and J ends lost 2 bases and 4 bases respectively, with 9 bases between them. The CDR3 coding sequence is TGCAGTGCTAGATGGACAGCATACGAGCAGTACTTC. Protein: CSARWTAYEQYF.

This clonotype was detected many times. J is TRBJ2-7 and V is TRBV20-1, with 10 bases aligning to TRBD1. Germline V gives CDR1 DFQATT, CDR2 SNEGSKA (reference sequence). The CDR3 is 15 residues long. V lost 4 bases and J lost 2; bases outside the gene matches: 8. The CDR3 loop is CSATTGTGDTYEQYF. As DNA, the CDR3 is TGCAGTGCTACGACCGGGACAGGGGATACCTACGAGCAGTACTTC.